This T cell receptor (beta chain) was sequenced in a study of T-cell memory formation after mild COVID-19. TCRdb analysed the 5' RACE reads with MiXCR anew, one entry per CDR3 protein. The repertoire holds roughly 400,000 distinct CDR3 sequences, approximately 15% seen once, with 20% to 25% in the top ten. CDR1 and CDR2 from the germline V gene are MNHEY and SVGAGI. With 5 bases removed from V and 7 bases from J, the gap between germline ends came to 23 bases. This CDR3 is built from 16 residues. The table lists this clonotype with a few counts. This clonotype originated in a man aged 18 to 29 who had mild COVID-19 (a few samples of this study predate the infection). Cell type and time point are not known. The sample comprised PBMCs or a T cell subset sorted from them (not recorded which). V and J are TRBV6-5 and TRBJ1-2, with TRBD1 as a possible D gene (5 bases). The CDR3 DNA follows: TGTGCCAGCAGTGGACTGAGCCGGGGCAGAGTAGGTGGCTACACCTTC. It translates to CASSGLSRGRVGGYTF.